Each of the 16 T cell receptor beta chains below was sequenced from the same sample in a study of shared clonotypes between healthy human individuals. The data were produced by immunoSEQ multiplex PCR, yet TCRdb's version contains in-frame clones alone and is incomplete. The sample carries about 2.1 million clones, 85% to 95% recorded once. Naive CD8 cells lacked CD45RO, underwent positive selection for CCR7 and left out terminally differentiated effector memory CD45RA+ cells. Sequences were obtained from naive CD8+ T cells from PBMCs. Receptors were obtained from a man between 18 and 29 years old in good health. Some clones in this sample may be carry-over from other donors' samples.

This clone was seen a handful of times. The chain joins TRBV29-1 to TRBJ1-1, with 9 bases that match TRBD1. CDR3 size: 13 residues. J was trimmed by 6 bases and V by 5 bases; bases with no gene match: 7. Germline CDR1 is SQVTM and CDR2 is ANQGSEA. Here the CDR3 reads CSVPGQGRAEAFF. The CDR3 DNA follows: TGCAGCGTTCCGGGACAGGGTCGGGCTGAAGCTTTCTTT.

The genes are TRBV5-8 and TRBJ2-7; a possible D gene is TRBD2 (5 bases). With 2 bases removed from V and 2 bases from J, the gap between germline ends came to 14 bases. CDR3 length: 15 amino acids. CDR1 is SGHTS, CDR2 YDEGEE, per germline. CDR3 DNA sequence: TGTGCCAGCAGCTTAAGGTCTAGCAAGCCCTACGAGCAGTACTTC. This gives the protein CASSLRSSKPYEQYF. Full variable domain (outside the CDR3, taken from reference TRBV5-8 and TRBJ2-7): EAGVTQSPTHLIKTRGQQATLRCSPISGHTSVYWYQQALGLGLQFLLWYDEGEERNRGNFPPRFSGRQFPNYSSELNVNALELEDSALYLCASSLRSSKPYEQYFGPGTRLTVT.

The CDR3 loop is CASSLGGRPYNEQYF. CDR3 in DNA: TGTGCCAGCAGCCTAGGGGGCCGACCGTACAACGAGCAGTACTTC. V is TRBV7-9 and J is TRBJ2-7, with 7 bases identical to TRBD1. Germline-derived CDR1 and CDR2 are SEHNR and FQNEAQ (reference sequence). The length of the CDR3 is 15 residues. V shed 5 bases, J shed 5 bases, and the junction held 12 bases outside the gene matches.

CDR3 nucleotides: TGCAGCGTTACTGGACAGCGGGACGCTTCCTACGAGCAGTACTTC. Protein product: CSVTGQRDASYEQYF. This rearrangement joins TRBV29-1 to TRBJ2-5; D is possibly TRBD2 (7 bases). The J call may be wrong; the DNA end is better matched by TRBJ2-7. This CDR3 comprises 15 residues. CDR1 and CDR2 from the germline V gene are SQVTM and ANQGSEA.

This clone was observed once. The gene calls are TRBV6-1 and TRBJ2-7; 7 bases agree with TRBD1. V shed 6 bases and J 2 bases; nucleotides not matched to a gene: 1. Germline lookup yields CDR1 MNHNS and CDR2 SASEGT. The CDR3 covers 12 residues. CDR3: CASRGQAYEQYF. Here the CDR3 DNA reads TGTGCCAGCAGAGGACAGGCCTACGAGCAGTACTTC.

V and J are TRBV28 and TRBJ2-7; D unresolved. Germline loops: CDR1 MDHEN, CDR2 SYDVKM. The germline V and J ends were trimmed by 6 bases and 2 bases, with 14 bases remaining between them. The CDR3 length is 14 residues. CDR3 region: CASSLPRRTYEQYF. CDR3 nucleotides: TGTGCCAGCAGCCTCCCCAGACGGACCTACGAGCAGTACTTC.

This clone was seen a few times. The rearrangement links TRBV7-9 to TRBJ1-1; D possibly corresponds to TRBD1 (5 bases). V was trimmed by 7 bases and J by 1 base, leaving 16 bases between them. This CDR3 contains 15 residues. CDR1 and CDR2 from the germline V gene are SEHNR and FQNEAQ (reference sequence). The CDR3 coding sequence is TGTGCCAGCACCGACCGCGGGGCAGGGAACACTGAAGCTTTCTTT. Its translation: CASTDRGAGNTEAFF.

To note about this clone: The sample carries other DNA sequences with the same CDR3. The gene calls are TRBV28 and TRBJ1-5, with a tentative D call TRBD1 (6 bases). Between the trimmed V and J ends, which lost 2 bases and 7 bases, there was a span of 12 bases. Germline loops: CDR1 MDHEN, CDR2 SYDVKM. This CDR3 comprises 14 residues. The CDR3 bases are TGTGCCAGCAGTTTACGGGGGGCCGGGCAGCCCCAGCATTTT. It yields the protein CASSLRGAGQPQHF.

The CDR3 DNA reads TGTGCCAGCAGCTTAGTGGACAGCGGATATGATGGCTACACCTTC. This gives the protein CASSLVDSGYDGYTF. The chain links TRBV7-9 to TRBJ1-2; a weak D match, TRBD1 (6 bases). CDR1 and CDR2 (germline): SEHNR, FQNEAQ (reference sequence). This CDR3 comprises 15 residues. The V end was cut by 1 base, the J end by 6 bases, with 15 bases between.

Only a few counts were recorded for this clone. The chain combines TRBV30 with TRBJ1-1; 7 nucleotides line up with TRBD1. Per germline, CDR1 GTSNPN and CDR2 SVGIG (reference sequence). CDR3 size: 15 residues. After removal of 5 bases from V and 0 bases from J, the junction contained 9 bases not matched to a gene. The CDR3, as DNA: TGTGCCTGGGCCGACAGGACAGGAGTGAACACTGAAGCTTTCTTT. This gives the protein CAWADRTGVNTEAFF.

The chain employs TRBV30 and TRBJ2-3, with D tentatively TRBD2 (7 bases). CDR3 length: 18 amino acids. V was clipped by 1 base and J by 2 bases, with 22 bases between them. CDR1 and CDR2 (germline): GTSNPN, SVGIG (reference sequence). Here the CDR3 reads CAWSGGPSGALITDTQYF. The CDR3 DNA sequence: TGTGCCTGGAGTGGGGGGCCTAGCGGAGCCCTAATCACAGATACGCAGTATTTT. The full variable domain, completed using reference TRBV30 and TRBJ2-3, is SQTIHQWPATLVQPVGSPLSLECTVEGTSNPNLYWYRQAAGRGLQLLFYSVGIGQISSEVPQNLSASRPQDRQFILSSKKLLLSDSGFYLCAWSGGPSGALITDTQYFGPGTRLTVL.

This chain connects TRBV2 to TRBJ2-3; 7 nucleotides agree with TRBD2. CDR1 SNHLY and CDR2 FYNNEI come from the germline V gene. The CDR3 contains 16 residues. Trimming cost V 7 bases and J 0 bases; bases outside gene matches: 10. CDR3 sequence: CASTTQLAASTDTQYF. CDR3 nucleotides: TGTGCCAGCACGACCCAGCTAGCGGCTAGCACAGATACGCAGTATTTT.

This clone was observed once. The chain joins TRBV6-6 to TRBJ1-2; D unresolved. V was pared by 0 bases and J by 4 bases, with 12 bases between. The germline CDR1 and CDR2 sequences are MNHNY and SVGAGI (reference sequence). This CDR3 region has 15 residues. The CDR3 DNA follows: TGTGCCAGCAGTTACTCGCTCAAGAGTGCCTATGGCTACACCTTC. It translates to CASSYSLKSAYGYTF.

This rearrangement joins TRBV30 to TRBJ1-2; D not resolved. V was pared by 8 bases and J by 2 bases, with 12 bases between. This CDR3 region has 12 residues. Germline loops: CDR1 GTSNPN, CDR2 SVGIG (reference sequence). The CDR3 reads CAAGPANYGYTF. The CDR3 nucleotides are TGTGCCGCAGGCCCAGCAAACTATGGCTACACCTTC.

V gene TRBV19 combines with J gene TRBJ1-2; TRBD1 is a possible D gene (5 bases). There are 14 residues in the CDR3. CDR1 is LNHDA, CDR2 SQIVND, per germline (reference sequence). Trimming pared 7 bases from V and 4 bases from J, leaving 16 bases between. The CDR3 is CASTTPRDLYGYTF. CDR3 bases: TGTGCCAGTACCACCCCCCGGGACCTCTATGGCTACACCTTC.

The chain employs TRBV28 and TRBJ1-5; D gene unclear. V dropped 3 bases and J dropped 2 bases, with 20 bases sitting between them. CDR1 and CDR2 (germline): MDHEN, SYDVKM. CDR3 size: 18 residues. The CDR3 is CASSFGIKVRQGNQPQHF. The CDR3 nucleotides are TGTGCCAGCAGTTTTGGGATCAAAGTCAGGCAGGGCAATCAGCCCCAGCATTTT.